This passage covers 22 T cell receptor beta chains from one sample sequenced in a study of glioma-infiltrating T cells after dendritic cell vaccination. Method: immunoSEQ multiplex PCR; TCRdb's copy keeps in-frame clones and lacks some. The data show 110,000 or so clones, 90% seen once. The time point is: after dendritic cell vaccination, including at tumor progression/relapse. Here the sequenced sample was blood, taken after dendritic cell vaccination. The origin of the receptors is a human donor with glioblastoma.

The V and J genes are TRBV2 and TRBJ2-3; D may be TRBD2 (5 bases). Trimming removed 6 bases at V and 3 bases at J, with 10 bases between. The V gene's germline CDR1 is SNHLY and CDR2 FYNNEI. The CDR3 contains 13 residues. CDR3 loop: CASSFTRTDTQYF. CDR3 bases: TGTGCCAGCAGCTTCACTAGAACAGATACGCAGTATTTT.

This clone was found once. The chain couples TRBV6-1 to TRBJ2-3; 8 bases fit TRBD1. The germline V gene encodes CDR1 MNHNS and CDR2 SASEGT. J gave up 1 base and V 3 bases, and 6 bases lay outside the gene matches. CDR3 length equals 16 residues. The CDR3 nucleotides read TGTGCCAGCAGTGACCCCCAGGGGGCGGGCACAGATACGCAGTATTTT. Its translation: CASSDPQGAGTDTQYF.

The chain combines TRBV10-2 with TRBJ2-7; 13 bases fit TRBD2. From germline, CDR1 is WSHSY and CDR2 SAAADI. J gave up 5 bases and V 5 bases, and 6 bases lay outside the gene matches. CDR3 length: 15 residues. This CDR3 is CASSRTSGSYDEQYF. The CDR3, as DNA: TGCGCCAGCAGTCGGACTAGCGGGAGTTACGACGAGCAGTACTTC.

The gene calls are TRBV6-1 and TRBJ1-2; D is undetermined. Germline CDR1 is MNHNS and CDR2 is SASEGT. Trimming took 9 bases from V and 3 from J, leaving 14 bases between them. The CDR3 length is 13 residues. CDR3 DNA: TGTGCCAGTCAGGATACTAGAGACTATGGCTACACCTTC. Encoded protein: CASQDTRDYGYTF.

The chain joins TRBV4-1 to TRBJ2-5; TRBD2 is a possible D gene (7 bases). CDR3 length: 14 residues. The germline gives CDR1 MGHRA, CDR2 YSYEKL. The V end was cut by 4 bases, the J end by 5 bases, with 14 bases between. CDR3 sequence: CASSPNGGAETQYF. CDR3 sequence (DNA): TGCGCCAGCAGCCCTAATGGGGGGGCGGAGACCCAGTACTTC.

The V gene is TRBV30, the J gene TRBJ2-1; 7 bases map to TRBD1. This CDR3 spans 14 amino acids. Germline V gives CDR1 GTSNPN, CDR2 SVGIG (reference sequence). Trimming at V came to 2 bases and at J to 4 bases, leaving 5 bases not matched to a gene. Written as DNA, the CDR3 is TGTGCCTGGAGTTGGGACAGCCGTTACAATGAGCAGTTCTTC. This sequence encodes CAWSWDSRYNEQFF.

V usage is TRBV28 and J usage is TRBJ1-3; tentative D call: TRBD1 (6 bases). The CDR3 totals 14 residues. Between the trimmed V and J ends, which lost 6 bases and 3 bases, there was a span of 12 bases. Germline V gene sequence: CDR1 MDHEN, CDR2 SYDVKM. In DNA, the CDR3 is TGTGCCAGCAGACCACCAGGGGTTGGAAACACCATATATTTT. Its translation is CASRPPGVGNTIYF.

The chain links TRBV29-1 to TRBJ2-5; tentative D call: TRBD2 (8 bases). Germline V CDR1 and CDR2: SQVTM, ANQGSEA. This CDR3 spans 14 amino acids. Trimming stripped 6 bases from V and 5 bases from J, with 19 bases between. This CDR3 reads CSVRGGQGVETQYF. The CDR3 DNA follows: TGCAGCGTCCGGGGGGGGCAGGGGGTGGAGACCCAGTACTTC.

V usage is TRBV6-5 and J usage is TRBJ2-6, with 8 bases aligning to TRBD1. Germline-derived CDR1 and CDR2 are MNHEY and SVGAGI. The CDR3 contains 16 residues. Trimming cost V 2 bases and J 3 bases; bases outside gene matches: 3. CDR3 coding DNA: TGTGCCAGCAGTTACCTAGACAGGGGTGGGGCCAACGTCCTGACTTTC. Translating gives CASSYLDRGGANVLTF.

This clone occurred a few times. The chain joins TRBV19 to TRBJ2-3; 7 nucleotides agree with TRBD2. V lost 6 bases to trimming and J lost 2 bases; unmatched junction nucleotides: 2. This CDR3 is built from 13 residues. Germline loops: CDR1 LNHDA, CDR2 SQIVND (reference sequence). CDR3 DNA: TGTGCCAGTAGGGGGGGGGTCACAGATACGCAGTATTTT. Translated: CASRGGVTDTQYF.

V usage is TRBV6-6 and J usage is TRBJ2-5; weak D call: TRBD1 (7 bases). CDR1 and CDR2 (germline): MNHNY, SVGAGI (reference sequence). V was clipped by 2 bases and J by 4 bases, with 11 bases between them. The CDR3 consists of 14 residues. This chain's CDR3 is CASSYLRGAETQYF. The DNA for the CDR3 is TGTGCCAGCAGTTACCTCAGGGGGGCAGAGACCCAGTACTTC.

V usage is TRBV29-1 and J usage is TRBJ2-7, with 9 bases fitting TRBD1. V dropped 7 bases and J dropped 4; count of bases not matched to a gene: 5. The CDR3 is made up of 12 amino acids. Germline CDR1 reads SQVTM; CDR2 reads ANQGSEA. CDR3 loop: CSAGTGWYEQYF. The CDR3 coding sequence is TGCAGCGCTGGGACAGGGTGGTACGAGCAGTACTTC.

This clone was found a few times. V is TRBV5-1 and J is TRBJ2-1; TRBD2 agrees at 11 bases. Unmatched junction bases numbered 2, after V lost 1 base and J lost 2 bases. The CDR3 is made up of 16 amino acids. From germline, CDR1 is SGHRS and CDR2 YFSETQ. CDR3 protein: CASSLLAGGTYNEQFF. The CDR3 nucleotides are TGCGCCAGCAGCTTGCTAGCGGGAGGCACCTACAATGAGCAGTTCTTC. Looking up the rest from reference TRBV5-1 and TRBJ2-1 gives the full variable domain: KAGVTQTPRYLIKTRGQQVTLSCSPISGHRSVSWYQQTPGQGLQFLFEYFSETQRNKGNFPGRFSGRQFSNSRSEMNVSTLELGDSALYLCASSLLAGGTYNEQFFGPGTRLTVL.

This sequence joins TRBV10-3 and TRBJ2-7, with a possible D match to TRBD2 (6 bases). The CDR3 is made up of 14 amino acids. In germline, CDR1 is ENHRY, CDR2 SYGVKD. Trimming cost V 0 bases and J 6 bases, with 12 bases left between them. The CDR3 loop is CAISESVSGGEQYF. DNA of the CDR3: TGTGCCATCAGTGAGTCTGTCTCCGGGGGCGAGCAGTACTTC.

This chain joins TRBV2 and TRBJ1-6; D is undetermined. V gave up 5 bases and J gave up 7 bases, with 12 bases separating them. The CDR3 has 14 amino acids. Germline V gene sequence: CDR1 SNHLY, CDR2 FYNNEI. The CDR3 reads CASSLGLTNSPLHF. CDR3 nucleotide sequence: TGTGCCAGCAGTCTTGGACTTACAAATTCACCCCTCCACTTT.

CDR3 amino acids: CASTWGGDTQYF. In nucleotides, the CDR3 is TGTGCCAGCACCTGGGGCGGTGATACGCAGTATTTT. The chain uses TRBV11-1 and TRBJ2-3, with D tentatively TRBD1 (5 bases). V was shortened by 7 bases and J by 6 bases, with 11 bases between the two germline ends. Germline loops: CDR1 SGHAT, CDR2 FQDESV (reference sequence). The CDR3 is 12 residues long.

Notes on this clone: A read error may produce the germline difference seen at one junction end. The chain carries TRBV7-7 and TRBJ2-3; TRBD2 agrees at 10 bases. CDR1 SSHAT and CDR2 FNYEAQ come from the germline V gene (reference sequence). CDR3 length: 15 amino acids. CDR3 residues: CASSALAGTPDTQYF. CDR3 DNA sequence: TGTGCTAGCAGCGCACTAGCGGGGACACCAGATACGCAGTATTTT.

CDR3 nucleotide sequence: TGTGCCAGCAGCCCGACTAGCGGGAGAGCTAGCACAGATACGCAGTATTTT. As protein: CASSPTSGRASTDTQYF. The chain has TRBV7-3 and TRBJ2-3; 12 nucleotides match TRBD2. This CDR3 region has 17 residues. Trimming cost V 5 bases and J 0 bases; bases outside gene matches: 6. Germline CDR1 is SGHTA and CDR2 is FQGTGA.

The table lists this clone with a few counts. The chain links TRBV30 to TRBJ1-2; D gene unclear. V dropped 2 bases and J dropped 6 bases, with 13 bases sitting between them. There are 13 residues in the CDR3. The germline V gene has CDR1 GTSNPN and CDR2 SVGIG (reference sequence). The CDR3 DNA is TGTGCCTGGAGTCTAGCAGGCCTAGATGGCTACACCTTC. Translating it yields CAWSLAGLDGYTF. The full variable domain, its missing parts supplied by reference TRBV30 and TRBJ1-2, is SQTIHQWPATLVQPVGSPLSLECTVEGTSNPNLYWYRQAAGRGLQLLFYSVGIGQISSEVPQNLSASRPQDRQFILSSKKLLLSDSGFYLCAWSLAGLDGYTFGSGTRLTVV.

The chain uses TRBV25-1 and TRBJ2-5, with 10 bases that match TRBD1. Germline V CDR1 and CDR2: MGHDK, SYGVNS. Trimming removed 2 bases from V and 1 base from J; junction bases left unmatched: 4. The CDR3 runs to 16 residues. The CDR3 coding sequence is TGTGCCAGCAGTGAAGGGGACAGGGGTCCCCAAGAGACCCAGTACTTC. It translates to CASSEGDRGPQETQYF.

This chain connects TRBV25-1 to TRBJ2-7; D unclear. The length of the CDR3 is 12 residues. Trimming stripped 1 base from V and 4 bases from J, with 5 bases between. Germline values: CDR1 MGHDK, CDR2 SYGVNS. The CDR3 loop is CASSESGYEQYF. The CDR3 nucleotides are TGTGCCAGCAGTGAATCCGGGTACGAGCAGTACTTC.

The V call is TRBV27, the J call TRBJ2-3; 9 bases are shared with TRBD2. Germline values: CDR1 MNHEY, CDR2 SMNVEV (reference sequence). Trimming at V came to 4 bases and at J to 5 bases, leaving 13 bases not matched to a gene. This CDR3 region has 17 residues. CDR3 sequence (DNA): TGTGCCAGCAGTTCCCGTCTAAGCGGGAGGCCCGGAGATACGCAGTATTTT. The encoded protein is CASSSRLSGRPGDTQYF.